This T cell receptor beta chain was identified in a study of CD8 T cells in ankylosing spondylitis. Whole-study findings and limits: Reportedly, matched ankylosing spondylitis synovial fluid was significantly enriched for disease-linked clones. In the blood and synovial fluid of reactive arthritis, some motif variants had been previously reported. It appeared that ankylosing spondylitis blood was characterized by a TCR beta motif of eight highly homologous variants.

This clonotype was counted only a few times. Its specificity is unknown. Between the trimmed V and J ends, which lost 2 bases and 4 bases, there was a span of 8 bases. The CDR3 loop spans 13 amino acids. As the method for making TCR beta libraries, quantitative 5'-RACE with molecular barcodes was used. TCRdb analysed the 5' RACE reads with MiXCR anew, one entry per CDR3 protein. The data show a few hundred thousand distinct CDR3 sequences, approximately 20% seen once. This chain links TRBV12-3 or TRBV12-4 with TRBJ1-1; D remains ambiguous. The source material was blood, either unsorted or a sorted T cell fraction (not recorded which). This receptor was obtained from a male donor with ankylosing spondylitis. The chain's CDR3 is CASSLTPGTEAFF. In nucleotides, the CDR3 is TGTGCCAGCAGTTTAACCCCCGGCACTGAAGCTTTCTTT.